Shown below are 2 T cell receptor beta chains from a single sample sequenced in a study of blood T cells in healthy people across ages. Combining a sample-barcoded 5' primer with a J-beta primer mix, a second PCR ran for roughly 7 to 12 cycles. TCRdb re-analysed the 5' RACE reads in MiXCR, keeping a single row per CDR3 protein. The data hold some 1.6 million distinct CDR3 sequences, with about 35% observed a single time. The sequencing input was blood. All receptors come from a woman in her thirties in good health.

A word on this clonotype: One junction end disagrees with the germline gene, perhaps due to a read error. The V gene is TRBV10-1, the J gene TRBJ1-6; no firm D call. CDR1 and CDR2 from the germline V gene are WNHNN and SYGVQD (reference sequence). This CDR3 spans 13 amino acids. CDR3 loop: CASRESSNSPLHF. CDR3 nucleotide sequence: TGCGCCAGCAGGGAGTCTTCAAATTCACCCCTCCACTTT.

This clonotype was observed a handful of times. V gene TRBV4-2 combines with J gene TRBJ2-7, with D uncertain. This CDR3 has 15 residues. V was shortened by 0 bases and J by 0 bases, with 9 bases between the two germline ends. CDR1 is LGHNA and CDR2 is YNFKEQ in the germline V gene. The CDR3 region is CASSQEVAASYEQYF. The CDR3 DNA sequence: TGTGCCAGCAGCCAAGAGGTGGCGGCCTCCTACGAGCAGTACTTC.